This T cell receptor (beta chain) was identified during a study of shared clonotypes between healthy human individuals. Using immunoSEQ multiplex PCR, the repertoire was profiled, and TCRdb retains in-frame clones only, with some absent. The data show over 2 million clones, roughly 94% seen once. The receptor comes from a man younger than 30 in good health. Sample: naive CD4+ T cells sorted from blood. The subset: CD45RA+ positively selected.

This chain's CDR3 is CAISADIPRGGYTF. The CDR3 nucleotides are TGTGCCATCAGTGCCGACATCCCCCGCGGTGGCTACACCTTC. The chain is built from TRBV10-3 and TRBJ1-2, with D hard to call. The CDR3 loop spans 14 amino acids. Germline CDR1 is ENHRY and CDR2 is SYGVKD. V lost 4 bases, J lost 7 bases, and 16 bases lay in between.